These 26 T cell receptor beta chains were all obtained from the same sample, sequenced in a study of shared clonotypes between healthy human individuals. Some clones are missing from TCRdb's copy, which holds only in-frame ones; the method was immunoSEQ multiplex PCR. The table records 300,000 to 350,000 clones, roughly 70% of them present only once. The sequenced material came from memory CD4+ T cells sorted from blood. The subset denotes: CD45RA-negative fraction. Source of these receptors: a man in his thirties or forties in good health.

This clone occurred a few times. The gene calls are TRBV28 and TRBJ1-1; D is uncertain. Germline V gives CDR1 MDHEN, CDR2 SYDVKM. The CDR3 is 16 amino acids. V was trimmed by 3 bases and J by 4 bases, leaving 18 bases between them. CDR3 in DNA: TGTGCCAGCAGTTTGGCAGGACCCCAGATGGGCACTGAAGCTTTCTTT. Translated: CASSLAGPQMGTEAFF.

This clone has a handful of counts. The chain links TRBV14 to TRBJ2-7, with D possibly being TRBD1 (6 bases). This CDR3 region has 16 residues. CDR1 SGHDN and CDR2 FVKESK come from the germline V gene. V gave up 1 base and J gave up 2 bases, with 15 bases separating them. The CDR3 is CASSQARGRGPYEQYF. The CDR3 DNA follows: TGTGCCAGCAGCCAAGCTCGTGGCAGGGGACCCTACGAGCAGTACTTC.

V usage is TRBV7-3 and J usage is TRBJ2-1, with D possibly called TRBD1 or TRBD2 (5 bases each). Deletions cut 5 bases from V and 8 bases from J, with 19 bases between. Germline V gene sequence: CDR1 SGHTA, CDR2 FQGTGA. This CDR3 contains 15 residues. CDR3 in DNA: TGTGCCAGCAGCCCCAGGGAGCTCCCAAGGGATGAGCAGTTCTTC. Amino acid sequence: CASSPRELPRDEQFF.

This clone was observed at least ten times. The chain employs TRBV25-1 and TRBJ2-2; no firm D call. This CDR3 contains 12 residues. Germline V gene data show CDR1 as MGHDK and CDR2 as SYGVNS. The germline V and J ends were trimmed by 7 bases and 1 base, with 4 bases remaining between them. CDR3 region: CASTRNTGELFF. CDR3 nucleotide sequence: TGTGCCAGCACGCGGAACACCGGGGAGCTGTTTTTT.

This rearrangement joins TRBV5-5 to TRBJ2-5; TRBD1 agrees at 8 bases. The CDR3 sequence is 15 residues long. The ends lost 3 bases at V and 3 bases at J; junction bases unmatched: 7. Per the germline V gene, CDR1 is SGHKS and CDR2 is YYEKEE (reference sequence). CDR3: CASSSRDRREETQYF. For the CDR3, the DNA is TGTGCCAGCAGCTCCCGGGACAGGCGAGAAGAGACCCAGTACTTC.

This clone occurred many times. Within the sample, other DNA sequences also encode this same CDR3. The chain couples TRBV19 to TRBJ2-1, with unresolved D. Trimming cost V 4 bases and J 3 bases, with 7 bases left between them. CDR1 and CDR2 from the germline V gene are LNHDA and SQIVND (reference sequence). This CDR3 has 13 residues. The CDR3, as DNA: TGTGCCAGTAGTAGTGGGAACTACAATGAGCAGTTCTTC. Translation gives CASSSGNYNEQFF.

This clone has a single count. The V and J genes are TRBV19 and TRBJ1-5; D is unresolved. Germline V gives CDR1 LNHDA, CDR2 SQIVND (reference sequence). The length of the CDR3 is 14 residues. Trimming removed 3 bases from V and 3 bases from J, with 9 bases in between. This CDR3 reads CASSIWGYNQPQHF. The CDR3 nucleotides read TGTGCCAGTAGTATTTGGGGTTACAATCAGCCCCAGCATTTT.

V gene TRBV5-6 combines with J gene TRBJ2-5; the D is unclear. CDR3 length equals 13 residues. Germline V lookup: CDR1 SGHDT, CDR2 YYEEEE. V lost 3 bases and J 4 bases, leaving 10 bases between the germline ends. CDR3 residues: CASSSVGGETQYF. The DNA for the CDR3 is TGTGCCAGCAGCTCCGTTGGCGGAGAGACCCAGTACTTC.

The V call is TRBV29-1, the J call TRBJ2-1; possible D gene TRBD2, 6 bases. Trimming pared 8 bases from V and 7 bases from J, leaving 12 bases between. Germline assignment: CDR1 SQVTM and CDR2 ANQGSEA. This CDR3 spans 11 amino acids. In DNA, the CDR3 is TGCAGCAACGATCGGGGGAATGAGCAGTTCTTC. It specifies CSNDRGNEQFF.

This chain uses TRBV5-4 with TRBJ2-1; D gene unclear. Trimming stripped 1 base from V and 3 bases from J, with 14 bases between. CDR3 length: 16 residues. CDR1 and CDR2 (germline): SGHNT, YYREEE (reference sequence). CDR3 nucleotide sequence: TGTGCCAGCAGCTTGAGGACGATCGGTCTCTACAATGAGCAGTTCTTC. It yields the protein CASSLRTIGLYNEQFF. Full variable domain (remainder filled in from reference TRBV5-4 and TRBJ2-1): ETGVTQSPTHLIKTRGQQVTLRCSSQSGHNTVSWYQQALGQGPQFIFQYYREEENGRGNFPPRFSGLQFPNYSSELNVNALELDDSALYLCASSLRTIGLYNEQFFGPGTRLTVL.

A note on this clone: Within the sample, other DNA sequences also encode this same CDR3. CDR3 residues: CASSLAAASTDTQYF. CDR3 DNA: TGCGCCAGCAGCTTGGCGGCGGCTAGCACAGATACGCAGTATTTT. This chain links TRBV5-1 with TRBJ2-3; D ambiguous. This CDR3 is built from 15 residues. Germline CDR1 is SGHRS and CDR2 is YFSETQ. Trimming removed 0 bases from V and 0 bases from J, with 8 bases in between.

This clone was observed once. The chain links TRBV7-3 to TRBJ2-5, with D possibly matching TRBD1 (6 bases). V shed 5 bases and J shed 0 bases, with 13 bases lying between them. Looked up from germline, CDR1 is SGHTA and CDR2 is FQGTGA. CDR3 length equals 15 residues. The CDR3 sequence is CASSETGQYQETQYF. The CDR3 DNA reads TGTGCCAGCAGCGAAACAGGGCAGTACCAAGAGACCCAGTACTTC.

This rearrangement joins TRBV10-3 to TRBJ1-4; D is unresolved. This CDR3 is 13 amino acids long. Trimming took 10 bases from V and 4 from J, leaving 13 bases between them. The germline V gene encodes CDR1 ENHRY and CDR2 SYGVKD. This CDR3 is CATRQSDNEKLFF. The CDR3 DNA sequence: TGTGCCACCAGACAAAGTGATAATGAAAAACTGTTTTTT.

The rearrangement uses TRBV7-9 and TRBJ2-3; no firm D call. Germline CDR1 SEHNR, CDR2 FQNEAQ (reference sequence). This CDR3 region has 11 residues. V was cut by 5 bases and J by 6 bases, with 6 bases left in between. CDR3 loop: CASSRLDTQYF. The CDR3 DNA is TGTGCCAGCAGCCGGTTGGATACGCAGTATTTT.

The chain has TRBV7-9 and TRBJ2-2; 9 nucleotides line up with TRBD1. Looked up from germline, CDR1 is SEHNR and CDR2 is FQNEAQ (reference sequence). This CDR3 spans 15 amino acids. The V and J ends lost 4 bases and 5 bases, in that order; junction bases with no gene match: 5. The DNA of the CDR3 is TGTGCCAGCAGCTACGACAGGGGGGGGACCGGGGAGCTGTTTTTT. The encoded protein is CASSYDRGGTGELFF.

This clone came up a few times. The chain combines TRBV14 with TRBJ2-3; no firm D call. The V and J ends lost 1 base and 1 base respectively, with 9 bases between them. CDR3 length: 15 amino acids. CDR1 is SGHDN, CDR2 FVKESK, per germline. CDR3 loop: CASSQGFTGTDTQYF. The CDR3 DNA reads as TGTGCCAGCAGCCAAGGATTCACTGGCACAGATACGCAGTATTTT.

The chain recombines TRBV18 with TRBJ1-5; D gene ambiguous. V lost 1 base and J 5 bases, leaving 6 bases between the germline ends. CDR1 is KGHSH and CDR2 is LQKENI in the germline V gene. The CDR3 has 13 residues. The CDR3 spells CASSPLRDQPQHF. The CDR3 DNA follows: TGTGCCAGCTCACCACTAAGGGATCAGCCCCAGCATTTT.

The CDR3 protein is CASTSLAGYNEQFF. In DNA form, the CDR3 reads TGTGCCAGTACATCCCTAGCGGGATACAATGAGCAGTTCTTC. The chain uses TRBV19 and TRBJ2-1; TRBD2 matches at 9 bases. V was clipped by 7 bases and J by 4 bases; unmatched bases: 5. The V gene's germline CDR1 is LNHDA and CDR2 SQIVND (reference sequence). This CDR3 spans 14 amino acids. The full variable domain, its missing parts supplied by reference TRBV19 and TRBJ2-1, is DGGITQSPKYLFRKEGQNVTLSCEQNLNHDAMYWYRQDPGQGLRLIYYSQIVNDFQKGDIAEGYSVSREKKESFPLTVTSAQKNPTAFYLCASTSLAGYNEQFFGPGTRLTVL.

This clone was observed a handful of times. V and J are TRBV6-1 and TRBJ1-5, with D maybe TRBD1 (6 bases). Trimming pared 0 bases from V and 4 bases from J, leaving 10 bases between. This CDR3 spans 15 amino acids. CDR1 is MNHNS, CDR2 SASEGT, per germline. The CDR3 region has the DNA TGTGCCAGCAGTGAAGCTGGGGGGGCGAATCAGCCCCAGCATTTT. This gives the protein CASSEAGGANQPQHF.

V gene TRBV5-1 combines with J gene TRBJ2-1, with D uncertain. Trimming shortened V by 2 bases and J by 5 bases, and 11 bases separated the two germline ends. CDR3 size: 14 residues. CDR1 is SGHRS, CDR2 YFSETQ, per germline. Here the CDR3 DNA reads TGCGCCAGCAGCTTCGGCGGCACCAACAATGAGCAGTTCTTC. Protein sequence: CASSFGGTNNEQFF.

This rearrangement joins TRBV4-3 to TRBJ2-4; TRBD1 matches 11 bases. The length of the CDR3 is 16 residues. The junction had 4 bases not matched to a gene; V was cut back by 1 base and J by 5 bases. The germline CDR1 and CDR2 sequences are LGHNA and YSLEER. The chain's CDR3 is CASSQGPGQGENIQYF. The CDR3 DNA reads TGCGCCAGCAGCCAAGGCCCGGGACAGGGGGAAAACATTCAGTACTTC.

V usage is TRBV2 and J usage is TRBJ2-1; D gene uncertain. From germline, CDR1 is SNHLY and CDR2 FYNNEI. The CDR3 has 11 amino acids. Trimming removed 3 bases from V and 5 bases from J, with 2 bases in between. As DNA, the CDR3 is TGTGCCAGCAGTGAGGACAATGAGCAGTTCTTC. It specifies CASSEDNEQFF. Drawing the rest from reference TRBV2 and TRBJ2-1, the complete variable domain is EPEVTQTPSHQVTQMGQEVILRCVPISNHLYFYWYRQILGQKVEFLVSFYNNEISEKSEIFDDQFSVERPDGSNFTLKIRSTKLEDSAMYFCASSEDNEQFFGPGTRLTVL.

CDR3 amino acids: CAERGINQPQHF. As DNA, the CDR3 is TGTGCCGAGAGGGGCATCAATCAGCCCCAGCATTTT. This rearrangement joins TRBV28 to TRBJ1-5; perhaps TRBD1 as D (5 bases). The CDR3 loop spans 12 amino acids. Germline CDR1 MDHEN, CDR2 SYDVKM. Trimming took 11 bases from V and 3 from J, leaving 11 bases between them.

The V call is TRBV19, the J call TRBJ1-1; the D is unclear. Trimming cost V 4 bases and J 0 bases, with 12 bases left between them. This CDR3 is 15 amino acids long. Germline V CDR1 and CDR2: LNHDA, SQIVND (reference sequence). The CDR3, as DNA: TGTGCCAGTAGTAGTTCCACAACCATGAACACTGAAGCTTTCTTT. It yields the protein CASSSSTTMNTEAFF.

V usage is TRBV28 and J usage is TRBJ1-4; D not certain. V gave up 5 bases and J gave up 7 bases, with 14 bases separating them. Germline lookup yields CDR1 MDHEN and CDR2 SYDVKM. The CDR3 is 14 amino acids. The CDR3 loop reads CASSTTRSGEKLFF. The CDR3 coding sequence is TGTGCCAGCAGTACGACCAGATCAGGTGAAAAACTGTTTTTT. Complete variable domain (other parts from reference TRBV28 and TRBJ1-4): DVKVTQSSRYLVKRTGEKVFLECVQDMDHENMFWYRQDPGLGLRLIYFSYDVKMKEKGDIPEGYSVSREKKERFSLILESASTNQTSMYLCASSTTRSGEKLFFGSGTQLSVL.

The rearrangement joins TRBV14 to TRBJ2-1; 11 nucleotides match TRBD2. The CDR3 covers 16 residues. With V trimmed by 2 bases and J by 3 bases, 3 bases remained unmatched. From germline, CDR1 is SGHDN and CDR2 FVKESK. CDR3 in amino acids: CASSQPTSGGYNEQFF. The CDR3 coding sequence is TGTGCCAGCAGCCAACCCACTAGCGGGGGCTACAATGAGCAGTTCTTC. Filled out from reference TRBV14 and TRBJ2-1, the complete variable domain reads EAGVTQFPSHSVIEKGQTVTLRCDPISGHDNLYWYRRVMGKEIKFLLHFVKESKQDESGMPNNRFLAERTGGTYSTLKVQPAELEDSGVYFCASSQPTSGGYNEQFFGPGTRLTVL.